These 12 T cell receptor beta chains came from one sample sequenced in a study of neoadjuvant nivolumab and ipilimumab in lung cancer. This table comes from immunoSEQ multiplex PCR, and its TCRdb copy is limited to in-frame clones, with some not included. The data hold over 25,000 clones, with about 83% observed a single time. The sample in question was tumor tissue, obtained after neoadjuvant nivolumab, alone or with ipilimumab, at or shortly before surgery. The receptors stem from an adult with non-small cell lung cancer.

This rearrangement joins TRBV30 to TRBJ2-7; no reliable D call. Trimming pared 3 bases from V and 0 bases from J, leaving 15 bases between. Germline loops: CDR1 GTSNPN, CDR2 SVGIG (reference sequence). The CDR3 spans 15 residues. CDR3 sequence reads: CAWREPSSSSYEQYF. The DNA for the CDR3 is TGTGCCTGGAGAGAGCCCAGCTCTAGCTCCTACGAGCAGTACTTC.

This clone came up once. The chain uses TRBV5-1 and TRBJ2-3; possibly TRBD2 for D (5 bases). Deletions cut 2 bases from V and 2 bases from J, with 9 bases between. Germline assignment: CDR1 SGHRS and CDR2 YFSETQ. The CDR3 spans 14 residues. CDR3 sequence: CASSFEDFTDTQYF. CDR3 nucleotides: TGCGCCAGCAGCTTTGAGGACTTCACAGATACGCAGTATTTT.

The chain couples TRBV5-1 to TRBJ2-5; D possibly corresponds to TRBD1 (6 bases). Per the germline V gene, CDR1 is SGHRS and CDR2 is YFSETQ. Trimming took off 2 bases at V and 1 base at J, with 12 bases between the two ends. This CDR3 is 15 amino acids long. This CDR3 is CASSFTTGSQETQYF. The DNA of the CDR3 is TGCGCCAGCAGCTTCACAACAGGGAGCCAAGAGACCCAGTACTTC.

V gene TRBV19 combines with J gene TRBJ1-5; 10 bases map to TRBD1. The CDR3 loop spans 16 amino acids. V gave up 5 bases and J gave up 3 bases; unmatched junction bases: 7. Germline lookup yields CDR1 LNHDA and CDR2 SQIVND (reference sequence). CDR3 sequence: CASSSWDRGTNQPQHF. Here the CDR3 DNA reads TGTGCCAGTAGTTCATGGGACAGGGGCACCAATCAGCCCCAGCATTTT. The full variable domain, completed using reference TRBV19 and TRBJ1-5, is DGGITQSPKYLFRKEGQNVTLSCEQNLNHDAMYWYRQDPGQGLRLIYYSQIVNDFQKGDIAEGYSVSREKKESFPLTVTSAQKNPTAFYLCASSSWDRGTNQPQHFGDGTRLSIL.

The chain carries TRBV6-5 and TRBJ2-3; the D call may be TRBD1 or TRBD2 (5 bases each). The CDR3 runs to 14 residues. Germline-derived CDR1 and CDR2 are MNHEY and SVGAGI. V dropped 4 bases and J dropped 2 bases, with 10 bases sitting between them. CDR3 coding DNA: TGTGCCAGCAGTTCGAGGGACGACACAGATACGCAGTATTTT. Its translation is CASSSRDDTDTQYF.

This chain joins TRBV5-1 and TRBJ1-4, with D possibly matching TRBD1 (5 bases). CDR1 and CDR2 from the germline V gene are SGHRS and YFSETQ. This CDR3 spans 15 amino acids. V lost 4 bases and J lost 7, with 17 bases in between. Written as DNA, the CDR3 is TGCGCCAGCAGCCTATTGGGGGGGGACGGTGAAAAACTGTTTTTT. Protein sequence: CASSLLGGDGEKLFF.

The chain is built from TRBV2 and TRBJ2-2, with 9 positions matching TRBD1. The junction had 10 bases not matched to a gene; V was cut back by 6 bases and J by 2 bases. Germline assignment: CDR1 SNHLY and CDR2 FYNNEI. This CDR3 comprises 17 residues. The CDR3 DNA sequence: TGTGCCAGCAGCCCGGGACAGGGAACAACCAACACCGGGGAGCTGTTTTTT. Its protein is CASSPGQGTTNTGELFF.

The V gene is TRBV5-4, the J gene TRBJ2-7; D possibly matches TRBD1 or TRBD2 (5 bases each). This CDR3 contains 17 residues. V shed 1 base and J shed 2 bases, with 19 bases lying between them. CDR1 is SGHNT, CDR2 YYREEE, per germline (reference sequence). The CDR3 reads CASSLPRGSPGTYEQYF. The CDR3 DNA reads as TGTGCCAGCAGCTTGCCTAGGGGTAGCCCGGGGACCTACGAGCAGTACTTC. The whole variable domain, remainder taken from reference TRBV5-4 and TRBJ2-7, is ETGVTQSPTHLIKTRGQQVTLRCSSQSGHNTVSWYQQALGQGPQFIFQYYREEENGRGNFPPRFSGLQFPNYSSELNVNALELDDSALYLCASSLPRGSPGTYEQYFGPGTRLTVT.

Only one count was recorded for this clone. The DNA of the CDR3 is TGTGCCAGCAGCGGAAGCTCCGGAAAGCACTACGAGCAGTACTTC. Its translation is CASSGSSGKHYEQYF. The gene calls are TRBV5-4 and TRBJ2-7; D not certain. In germline, CDR1 is SGHNT, CDR2 YYREEE (reference sequence). V was trimmed by 4 bases and J by 3 bases, leaving 17 bases between them. The CDR3 consists of 15 residues.

This chain joins TRBV7-2 and TRBJ1-1; tentatively, D is TRBD1 (6 bases). Germline V lookup: CDR1 SGHTA, CDR2 FQGNSA. This CDR3 is built from 13 residues. Trimming pared 4 bases from V and 7 bases from J, leaving 13 bases between. The CDR3 sequence is CASSSGGRGEAFF. CDR3 nucleotides: TGTGCCAGCAGCTCCGGGGGCAGGGGTGAAGCTTTCTTT.

V is TRBV5-8 and J is TRBJ2-1, with D perhaps assigned TRBD1 or TRBD2 (5 bases each). There are 15 residues in the CDR3. Trimming stripped 2 bases from V and 1 base from J, with 10 bases between. Germline assignment: CDR1 SGHTS and CDR2 YDEGEE. CDR3 in amino acids: CASSFRDQSYNEQFF. The CDR3 bases are TGTGCCAGCAGCTTTCGGGACCAATCCTACAATGAGCAGTTCTTC.

The gene calls are TRBV27 and TRBJ2-7, with D possibly being TRBD1 or TRBD2 (6 bases each). With 8 bases removed from V and 3 bases from J, the gap between germline ends came to 11 bases. The CDR3 is 12 amino acids. Germline V CDR1 and CDR2: MNHEY, SMNVEV (reference sequence). The CDR3 DNA reads as TGTGCCAGCGGGGGGCCCTACTACGAGCAGTACTTC. It encodes CASGGPYYEQYF.